This is a list of T cell receptor beta chains from one sample in a study of response to subunit inactivated influenza vaccine. Each CDR3 protein gets one entry after TCRdb re-called the RT-PCR reads with MiXCR. The data hold around 600,000 distinct CDR3 sequences, with about 11% observed a single time. This sample was shared with a second study, whose subject was T cells expressing NK-cell markers.

The sample consisted of PBMCs from blood, taken on the day of vaccination. The receptors shown here come from a man aged 50 to 59 who received an inactivated influenza vaccine. CDR3s include the opening cysteine and the closing phenylalanine or tryptophan. Fields, in order: V gene, J gene, CDR3 length, CDR3 protein.

V: TRBV5-1
J: TRBJ2-7
length: 17
CDR3: CASSLTGERGLSYEQYF

V: TRBV3-1
J: TRBJ2-7
length: 13
CDR3: CASSQDGRDEQYF

V: TRBV2
J: TRBJ2-3
length: 17
CDR3: CASRAGTSGGKTDTQYF

V: TRBV4-3
J: TRBJ2-3
length: 16
CDR3: CASSQGRRRSTDTQYF

V: TRBV12-3/TRBV12-4
J: TRBJ2-1
length: 13
CDR3: CASAPSGSNEQFF

V: TRBV7-2
J: TRBJ2-7
length: 15
CDR3: CASRRNRAITDEQYF

V: TRBV7-9
J: TRBJ2-7
length: 15
CDR3: CASSSPGTPKYLQYF

V: TRBV7-8
J: TRBJ2-7
length: 13
CDR3: CASSQSGFYEQYF

V: TRBV28
J: TRBJ2-3
length: 15
CDR3: CASTLYRAGGDTQYF

V: TRBV18
J: TRBJ2-1
length: 14
CDR3: CASSPFKVYNEQFF

V: TRBV7-2
J: TRBJ2-1
length: 15
CDR3: CASSLLGGTYNEQFF

V: TRBV27
J: TRBJ2-5
length: 11
CDR3: CASRIKETQYF

V: TRBV29-1
J: TRBJ2-3
length: 14
CDR3: CSAGTGAGTDTQYF

V: TRBV20-1
J: TRBJ1-1
length: 16
CDR3: CCARGSRGFYETEAFF

V: TRBV6-2/TRBV6-3
J: TRBJ2-2
length: 18
CDR3: CASDTNLGLAVNTGELFF

V: TRBV20-1
J: TRBJ1-5
length: 15
CDR3: CSASPGGARNQPQHF

V: TRBV7-9
J: TRBJ2-3
length: 15
CDR3: CASSSPLMATDTQYF

V: TRBV5-1
J: TRBJ2-4
length: 16
CDR3: CASSFHRGGSKNIQYF